This T cell receptor beta chain was recorded in a study of monozygotic twins with inflammatory bowel disease. As concerns this clonotype: Its antigen remains unidentified.

The germline V gene encodes CDR1 MNHNS and CDR2 SASEGT. The CDR3 is 15 residues long. Study observations and caveats: Twins with IBD were found to have lower TCRbeta diversity (inverse Simpson) than healthy co-twins.

Per sample, reverse transcription was split into eight reactions. TCRdb reanalyzed the 5' RACE reads, giving one entry per CDR3 protein sequence and no DNA. The sample table sets out 150,000 or so distinct CDR3 sequences. The gene calls are TRBV6-1 and TRBJ2-7; with no DNA, the TCRdb D assignment of TRBD1 cannot be verified. Sequencing input: blood. This TCR was recovered from a human donor with ulcerative colitis or Crohn's disease, or a healthy co-twin of an affected twin (not recorded which). The CDR3 protein is CASSEFRGGLYEQYF.